The following is a TCR beta chain sequence with its context. Sequenced by immunoSEQ multiplex PCR; TCRdb stores in-frame clones only, minus some. Among about 79,000 clones listed, just over 90% were seen once. These data originate in a study of T cell changes during pregnancy in multiple sclerosis. This CDR3 is 14 amino acids long. Trimming removed 1 base at V and 3 bases at J, with 9 bases between. Germline lookup yields CDR1 SGHAT and CDR2 FQNNGV. This material consisted of peripheral blood, taken in the second trimester of pregnancy. This chain links TRBV11-2 with TRBJ1-1, with D possibly matching TRBD1 (5 bases). The receptor was derived from a female donor in good health, enrolled as a control in a pregnancy study. The CDR3 loop reads CASSLVGGYTEAFF. The CDR3 nucleotides are TGTGCCAGCAGCTTAGTCGGGGGATACACTGAAGCTTTCTTT.